This TCR beta chain was sequenced in a study of cytomegalovirus exposure and HLA in healthy donors. This clone was seen a few times. The study ran its PCR with 60 Vbeta and 13 Jbeta primers. Using immunoSEQ multiplex PCR, the repertoire was profiled, and TCRdb retains in-frame clones only, with some absent. The profile shows roughly 200,000 clones, approximately 77% of them singletons. The receptor comes from a man aged 35 to 55 in good health and CMV-seropositive. Sequencing was performed on PBMCs.

The CDR3 loop reads CASSAHASAGGDTQYF. In DNA, the CDR3 is TGTGCCAGCAGTGCACACGCTAGCGCGGGGGGGGATACGCAGTATTTT. The chain employs TRBV7-9 and TRBJ2-3, with TRBD2 matching 9 bases. This CDR3 comprises 16 residues. Germline V gives CDR1 SEHNR, CDR2 FQNEAQ (reference sequence). The V gene end was trimmed by 6 bases and the J gene end by 6 bases; junction bases not matched to a gene: 13.